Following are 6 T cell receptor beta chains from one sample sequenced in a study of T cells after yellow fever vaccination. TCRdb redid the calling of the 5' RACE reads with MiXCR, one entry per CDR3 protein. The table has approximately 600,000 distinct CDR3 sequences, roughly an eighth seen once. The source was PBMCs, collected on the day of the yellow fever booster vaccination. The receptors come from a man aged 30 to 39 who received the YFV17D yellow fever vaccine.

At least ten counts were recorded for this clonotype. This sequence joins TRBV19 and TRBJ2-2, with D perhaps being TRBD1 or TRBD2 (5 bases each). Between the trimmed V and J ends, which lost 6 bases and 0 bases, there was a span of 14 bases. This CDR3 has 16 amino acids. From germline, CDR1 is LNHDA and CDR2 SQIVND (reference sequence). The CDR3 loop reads CASSPTRDANTGELFF. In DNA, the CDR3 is TGTGCCAGTAGCCCCACACGGGACGCGAACACCGGGGAGCTGTTTTTT.

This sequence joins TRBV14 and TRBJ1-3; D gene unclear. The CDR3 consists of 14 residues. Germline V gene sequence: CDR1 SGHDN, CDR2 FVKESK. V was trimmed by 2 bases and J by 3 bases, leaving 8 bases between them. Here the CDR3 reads CASSQTSGGNTIYF. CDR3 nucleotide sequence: TGTGCCAGCAGCCAAACAAGTGGTGGAAACACCATATATTTT.

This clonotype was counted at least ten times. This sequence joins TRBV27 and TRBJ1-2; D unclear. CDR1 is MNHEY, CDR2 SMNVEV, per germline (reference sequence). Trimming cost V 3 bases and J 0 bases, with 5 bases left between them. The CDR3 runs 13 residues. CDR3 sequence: CASSLRANYGYTF. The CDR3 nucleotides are TGTGCCAGCAGTTTGAGAGCTAACTATGGCTACACCTTC.

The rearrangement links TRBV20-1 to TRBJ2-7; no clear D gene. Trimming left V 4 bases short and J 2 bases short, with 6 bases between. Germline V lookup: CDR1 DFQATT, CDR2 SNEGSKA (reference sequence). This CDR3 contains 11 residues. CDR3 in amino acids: CSATSPYEQYF. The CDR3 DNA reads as TGCAGTGCTACCAGTCCCTACGAGCAGTACTTC.

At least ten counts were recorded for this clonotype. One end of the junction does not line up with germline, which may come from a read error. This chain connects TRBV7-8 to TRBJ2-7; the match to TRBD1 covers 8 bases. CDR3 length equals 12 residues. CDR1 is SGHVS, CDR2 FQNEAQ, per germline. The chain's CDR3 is CASSLQGGEQYF. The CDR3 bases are TGCGCCAGCAGCCTACAGGGGGGCGAGCAGTACTTC.

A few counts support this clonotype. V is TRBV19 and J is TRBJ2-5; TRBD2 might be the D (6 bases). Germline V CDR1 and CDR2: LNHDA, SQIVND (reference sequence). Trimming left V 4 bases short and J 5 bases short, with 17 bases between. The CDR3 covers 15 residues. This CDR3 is CASSTPLGGFETQYF. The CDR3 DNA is TGTGCCAGTAGTACCCCCCTCGGGGGTTTCGAGACCCAGTACTTC. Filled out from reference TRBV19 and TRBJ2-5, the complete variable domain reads DGGITQSPKYLFRKEGQNVTLSCEQNLNHDAMYWYRQDPGQGLRLIYYSQIVNDFQKGDIAEGYSVSREKKESFPLTVTSAQKNPTAFYLCASSTPLGGFETQYFGPGTRLLVL.